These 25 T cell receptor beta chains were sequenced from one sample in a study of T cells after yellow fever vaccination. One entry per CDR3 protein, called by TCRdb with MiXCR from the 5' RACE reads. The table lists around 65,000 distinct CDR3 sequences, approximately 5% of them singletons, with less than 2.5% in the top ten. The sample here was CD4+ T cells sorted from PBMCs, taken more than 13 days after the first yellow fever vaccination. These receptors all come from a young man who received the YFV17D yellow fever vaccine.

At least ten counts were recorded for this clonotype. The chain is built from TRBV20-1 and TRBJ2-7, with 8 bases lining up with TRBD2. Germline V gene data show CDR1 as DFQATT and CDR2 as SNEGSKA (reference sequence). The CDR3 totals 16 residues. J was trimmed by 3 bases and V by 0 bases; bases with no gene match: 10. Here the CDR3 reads CSARDWRGARIYEQYF. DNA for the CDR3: TGCAGTGCTAGAGATTGGCGGGGGGCCCGGATCTACGAGCAGTACTTC.

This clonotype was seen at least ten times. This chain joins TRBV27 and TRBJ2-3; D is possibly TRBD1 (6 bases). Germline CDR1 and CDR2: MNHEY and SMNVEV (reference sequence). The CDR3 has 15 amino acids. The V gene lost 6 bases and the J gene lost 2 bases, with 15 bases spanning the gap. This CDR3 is CASRLNRVDTDTQYF. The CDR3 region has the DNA TGTGCCAGCAGGTTAAACAGGGTGGACACAGATACGCAGTATTTT.

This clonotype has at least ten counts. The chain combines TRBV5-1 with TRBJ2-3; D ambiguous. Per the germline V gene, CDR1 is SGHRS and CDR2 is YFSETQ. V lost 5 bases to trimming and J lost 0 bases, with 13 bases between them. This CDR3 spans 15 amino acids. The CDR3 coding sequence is TGCGCCAGCAGACGGAATCTGGTTAGCACAGATACGCAGTATTTT. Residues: CASRRNLVSTDTQYF.

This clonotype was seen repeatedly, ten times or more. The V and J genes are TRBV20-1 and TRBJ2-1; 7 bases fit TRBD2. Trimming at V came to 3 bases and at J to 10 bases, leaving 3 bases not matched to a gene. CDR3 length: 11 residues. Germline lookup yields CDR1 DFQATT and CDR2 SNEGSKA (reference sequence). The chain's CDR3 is CSARGGREQFF. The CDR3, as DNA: TGCAGTGCTAGGGGGGGGAGAGAGCAGTTCTTC.

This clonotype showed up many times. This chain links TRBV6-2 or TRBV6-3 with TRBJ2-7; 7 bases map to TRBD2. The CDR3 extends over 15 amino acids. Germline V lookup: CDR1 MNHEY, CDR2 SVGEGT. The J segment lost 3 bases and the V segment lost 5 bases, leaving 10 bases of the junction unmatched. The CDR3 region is CASSPPAGGSYEQYF. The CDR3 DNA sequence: TGTGCCAGCAGTCCACCCGCAGGCGGGAGCTACGAGCAGTACTTC.

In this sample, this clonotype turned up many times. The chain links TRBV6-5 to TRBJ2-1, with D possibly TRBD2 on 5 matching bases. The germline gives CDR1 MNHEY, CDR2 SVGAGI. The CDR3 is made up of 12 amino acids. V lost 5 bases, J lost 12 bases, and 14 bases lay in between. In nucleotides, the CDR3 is TGTGCCAGCAGTCCCGGGAACCGAGGGCAGTTCTTC. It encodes CASSPGNRGQFF.

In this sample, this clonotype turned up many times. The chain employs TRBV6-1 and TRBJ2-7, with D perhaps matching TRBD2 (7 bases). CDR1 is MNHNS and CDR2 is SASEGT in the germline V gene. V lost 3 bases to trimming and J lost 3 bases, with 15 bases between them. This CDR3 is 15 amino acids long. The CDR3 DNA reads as TGTGCCAGCAGTGAGGGAGGGACACCATACTACGAGCAGTACGTC. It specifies CASSEGGTPYYEQYV.

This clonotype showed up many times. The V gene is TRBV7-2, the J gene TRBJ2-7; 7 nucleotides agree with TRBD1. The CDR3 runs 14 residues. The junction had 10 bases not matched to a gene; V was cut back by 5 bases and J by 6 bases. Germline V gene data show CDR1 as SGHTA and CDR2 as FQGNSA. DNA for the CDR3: TGTGCCAGCAGCGCCAGACAGGGATTCAGCGAGCAGTACTTC. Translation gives CASSARQGFSEQYF. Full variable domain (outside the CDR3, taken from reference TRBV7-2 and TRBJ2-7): GAGVSQSPSNKVTEKGKDVELRCDPISGHTALYWYRQSLGQGLEFLIYFQGNSAPDKSGLPSDRFSAERTGGSVSTLTIQRTQQEDSAVYLCASSARQGFSEQYFGPGTRLTVT.

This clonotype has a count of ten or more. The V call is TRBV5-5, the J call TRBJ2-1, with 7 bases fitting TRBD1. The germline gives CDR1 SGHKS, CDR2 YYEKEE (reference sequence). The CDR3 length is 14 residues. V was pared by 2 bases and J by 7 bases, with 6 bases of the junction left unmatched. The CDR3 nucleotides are TGTGCCAGCAGCTTCAGGGGGAGCCGGAATGAGCAGTTCTTC. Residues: CASSFRGSRNEQFF.

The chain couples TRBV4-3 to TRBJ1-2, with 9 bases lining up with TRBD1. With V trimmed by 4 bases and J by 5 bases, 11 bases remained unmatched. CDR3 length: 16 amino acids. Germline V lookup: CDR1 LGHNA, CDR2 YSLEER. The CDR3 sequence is CASSLGNRGHGYGYTF. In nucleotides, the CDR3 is TGCGCCAGCAGCCTAGGGAACAGGGGGCACGGATATGGCTACACCTTC.

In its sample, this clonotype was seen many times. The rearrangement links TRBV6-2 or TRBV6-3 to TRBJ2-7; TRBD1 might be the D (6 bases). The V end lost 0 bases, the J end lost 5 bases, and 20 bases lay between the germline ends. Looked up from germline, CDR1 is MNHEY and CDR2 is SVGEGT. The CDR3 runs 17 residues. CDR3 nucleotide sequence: TGTGCCAGCAGTTACTCGAAAAACCACAGGGCATGGAACGAGCAGTACTTC. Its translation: CASSYSKNHRAWNEQYF.

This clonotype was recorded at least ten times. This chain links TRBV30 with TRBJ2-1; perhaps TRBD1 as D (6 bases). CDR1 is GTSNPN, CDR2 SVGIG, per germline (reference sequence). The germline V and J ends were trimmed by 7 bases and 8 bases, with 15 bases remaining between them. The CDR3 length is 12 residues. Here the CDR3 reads CAFRGIQDEQFF. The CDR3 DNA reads TGTGCCTTCAGGGGAATTCAAGATGAGCAGTTCTTC.

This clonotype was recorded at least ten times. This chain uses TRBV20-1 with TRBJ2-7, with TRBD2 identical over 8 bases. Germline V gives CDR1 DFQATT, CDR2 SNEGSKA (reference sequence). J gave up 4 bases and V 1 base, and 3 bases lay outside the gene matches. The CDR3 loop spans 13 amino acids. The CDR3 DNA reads TGCAGTGCTAGAGTAGCGGGGCCTTACGAGCAGTACTTC. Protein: CSARVAGPYEQYF.

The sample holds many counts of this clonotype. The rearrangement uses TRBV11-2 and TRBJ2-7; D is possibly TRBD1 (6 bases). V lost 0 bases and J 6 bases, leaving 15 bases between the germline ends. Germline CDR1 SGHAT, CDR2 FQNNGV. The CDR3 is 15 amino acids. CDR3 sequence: CASSLDDQGFREQYF. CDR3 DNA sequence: TGTGCCAGCAGCTTAGATGATCAGGGGTTTCGCGAGCAGTACTTC.

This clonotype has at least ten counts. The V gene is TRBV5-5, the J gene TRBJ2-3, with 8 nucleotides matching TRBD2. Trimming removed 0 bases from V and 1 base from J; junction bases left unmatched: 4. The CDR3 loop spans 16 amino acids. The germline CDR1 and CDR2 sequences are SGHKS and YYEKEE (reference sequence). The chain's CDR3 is CASSLGTSWGTDTQYF. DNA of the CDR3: TGTGCCAGCAGCTTGGGGACTAGCTGGGGCACAGATACGCAGTATTTT.

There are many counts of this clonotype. For the CDR3, the DNA is TGTGCCCTCTCGACAGGGCCAGATACGCAGTATTTT. Its protein product is CALSTGPDTQYF. The rearrangement joins TRBV28 to TRBJ2-3, with 7 bases identical to TRBD1. CDR1 MDHEN and CDR2 SYDVKM come from the germline V gene. V lost 11 bases and J lost 4; bases outside the gene matches: 6. This CDR3 comprises 12 residues. The whole variable domain, remainder taken from reference TRBV28 and TRBJ2-3, is DVKVTQSSRYLVKRTGEKVFLECVQDMDHENMFWYRQDPGLGLRLIYFSYDVKMKEKGDIPEGYSVSREKKERFSLILESASTNQTSMYLCALSTGPDTQYFGPGTRLTVL.

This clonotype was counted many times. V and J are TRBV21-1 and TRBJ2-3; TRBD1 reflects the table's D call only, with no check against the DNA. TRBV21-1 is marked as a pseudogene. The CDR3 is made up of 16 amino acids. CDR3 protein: CATPGRGSRTTDTQYF. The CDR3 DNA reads TGTGCCACCCCCGGGCGGGGGTCAAGGACGACAGATACGCAGTATTTT.

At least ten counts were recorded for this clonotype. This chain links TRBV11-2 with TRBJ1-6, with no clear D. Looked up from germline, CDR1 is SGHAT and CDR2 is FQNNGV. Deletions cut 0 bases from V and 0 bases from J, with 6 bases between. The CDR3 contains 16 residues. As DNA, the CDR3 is TGTGCCAGCAGCTTAGAATCTAGCTCCTATAATTCACCCCTCCACTTT. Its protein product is CASSLESSSYNSPLHF. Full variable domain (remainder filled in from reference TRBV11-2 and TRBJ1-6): EAGVAQSPRYKIIEKRQSVAFWCNPISGHATLYWYQQILGQGPKLLIQFQNNGVVDDSQLPKDRFSAERLKGVDSTLKIQPAKLEDSAVYLCASSLESSSYNSPLHFGNGTRLTVT.

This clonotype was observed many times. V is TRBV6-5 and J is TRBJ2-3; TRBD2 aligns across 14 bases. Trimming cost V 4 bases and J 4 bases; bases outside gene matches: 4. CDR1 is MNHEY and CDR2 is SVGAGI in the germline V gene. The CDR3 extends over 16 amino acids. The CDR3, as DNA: TGTGCCAGCAGTTCACCGGGACTAGCGGGGGCAGATACGCAGTATTTT. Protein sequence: CASSSPGLAGADTQYF.

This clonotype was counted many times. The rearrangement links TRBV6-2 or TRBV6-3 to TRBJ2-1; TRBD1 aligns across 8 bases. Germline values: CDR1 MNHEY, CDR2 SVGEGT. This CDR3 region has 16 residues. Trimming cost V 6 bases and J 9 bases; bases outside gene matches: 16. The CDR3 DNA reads TGTGCCAGCAGACCCAGGACAGGGAATAGGACGACTGAGCAGTTCTTC. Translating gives CASRPRTGNRTTEQFF.

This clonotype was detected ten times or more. The CDR3 region has the DNA TGTGCCAGCAGCTTAGGAATGCGAGAGACCCAGTACTTC. Translated, it gives CASSLGMRETQYF. The chain links TRBV7-2 to TRBJ2-5, with unresolved D. Between the trimmed V and J ends, which lost 1 base and 4 bases, there was a span of 7 bases. CDR1 and CDR2 from the germline V gene are SGHTA and FQGNSA. The CDR3 runs 13 residues.

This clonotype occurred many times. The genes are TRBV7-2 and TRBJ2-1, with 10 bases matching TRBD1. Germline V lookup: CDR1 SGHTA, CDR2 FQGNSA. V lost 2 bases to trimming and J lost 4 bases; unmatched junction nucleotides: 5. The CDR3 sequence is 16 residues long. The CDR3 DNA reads TGTGCCAGCAGCTTAATTCCGGGACAGGGGTACAATGAGCAGTTCTTC. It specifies CASSLIPGQGYNEQFF.

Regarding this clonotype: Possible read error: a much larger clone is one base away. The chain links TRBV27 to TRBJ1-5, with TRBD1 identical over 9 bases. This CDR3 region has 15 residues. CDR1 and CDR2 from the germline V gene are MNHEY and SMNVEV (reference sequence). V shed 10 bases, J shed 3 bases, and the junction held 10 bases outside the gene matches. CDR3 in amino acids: CANRAGTGYNQPQHF. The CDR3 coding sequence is TGTGCCAACAGGGCGGGGACAGGGTACAATCAGCCCCAGCATTTT.

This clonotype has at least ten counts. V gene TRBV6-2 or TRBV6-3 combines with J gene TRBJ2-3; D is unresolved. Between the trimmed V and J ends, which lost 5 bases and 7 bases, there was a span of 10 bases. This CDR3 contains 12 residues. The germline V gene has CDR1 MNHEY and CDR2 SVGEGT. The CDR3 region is CASSGSRYTQYF. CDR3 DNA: TGTGCCAGCAGTGGTAGCCGGTATACGCAGTATTTT.

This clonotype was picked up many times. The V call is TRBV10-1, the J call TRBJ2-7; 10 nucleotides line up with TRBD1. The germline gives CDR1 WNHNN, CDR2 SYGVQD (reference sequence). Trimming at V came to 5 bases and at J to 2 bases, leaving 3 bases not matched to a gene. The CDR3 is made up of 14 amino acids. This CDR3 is CASSRTGGAYEQYF. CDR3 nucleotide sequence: TGCGCCAGCAGTAGGACAGGGGGAGCCTACGAGCAGTACTTC.